This T cell receptor beta chain was recorded in a study of control samples from healthy donors and cancer patients. Here immunoSEQ multiplex PCR was the method, and the copy in TCRdb shows in-frame clones only, minus some. Of 130,000 or so clones listed, over 85% are singletons. This TCR was recovered from a man in his fifties with head and neck cancer. The sample comprised PBMCs.

The CDR3: CASVWGGPYNEQFF. CDR3 DNA: TGTGCCAGCGTGTGGGGGGGACCCTACAATGAGCAGTTCTTC. The V call is TRBV2, the J call TRBJ2-1, with 7 bases lining up with TRBD2. The germline gives CDR1 SNHLY, CDR2 FYNNEI. CDR3 length equals 14 residues. Trimming at V came to 8 bases and at J to 2 bases, leaving 6 bases not matched to a gene.